This TCR beta chain was retrieved from a study of spatial heterogeneity in lung cancer. TCRdb processed the 5' RACE reads anew with MiXCR; each CDR3 protein has one entry. The top ten clones hold about a fifth of a sample with thousands of distinct CDR3 sequences, around 3% of them seen once. Germline V gives CDR1 SGDLS, CDR2 YYNGEE. The CDR3 is 15 amino acids. V was clipped by 0 bases and J by 3 bases, with 11 bases between them. By its share, this clonotype is medium-sized. As yet, its antigen is unknown. General observations from the study: Counts of expanded intratumoral alpha and beta TCRs tracked tumor mutation counts.

Time point in this sample: sample taken at primary tumor resection. Unsorted samples of tumor, nontumor lung or frozen PBMC had their whole RNA sequenced. This specimen was lung tumor tissue, taken at surgery. This TCR derives from a male donor with early-stage non-small cell lung cancer. The chain combines TRBV9 with TRBJ2-3; D unclear. The CDR3 nucleotides read TGTGCCAGCAGCGTAGGATTGGGGTTGACAGATACGCAGTATTTT. Its translation is CASSVGLGLTDTQYF.